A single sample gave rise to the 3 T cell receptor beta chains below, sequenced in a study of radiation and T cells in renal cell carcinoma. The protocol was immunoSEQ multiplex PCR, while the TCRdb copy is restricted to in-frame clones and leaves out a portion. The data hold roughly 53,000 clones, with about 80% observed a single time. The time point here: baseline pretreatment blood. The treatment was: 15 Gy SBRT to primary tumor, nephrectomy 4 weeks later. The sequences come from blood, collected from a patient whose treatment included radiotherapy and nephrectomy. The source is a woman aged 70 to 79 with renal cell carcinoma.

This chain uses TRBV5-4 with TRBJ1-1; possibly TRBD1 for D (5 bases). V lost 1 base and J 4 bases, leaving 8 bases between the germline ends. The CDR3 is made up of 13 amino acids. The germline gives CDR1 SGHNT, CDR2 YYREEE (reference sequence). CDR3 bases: TGTGCCAGCAGCTTGTGGGGGACCACTGAAGCTTTCTTT. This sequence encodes CASSLWGTTEAFF.

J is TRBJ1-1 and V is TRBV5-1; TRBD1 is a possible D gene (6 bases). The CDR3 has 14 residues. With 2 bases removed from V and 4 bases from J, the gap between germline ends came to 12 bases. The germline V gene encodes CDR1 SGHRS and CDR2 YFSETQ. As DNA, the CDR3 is TGCGCCAGCAGCTTAGAACAGGGTTTCACTGAAGCTTTCTTT. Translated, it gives CASSLEQGFTEAFF.

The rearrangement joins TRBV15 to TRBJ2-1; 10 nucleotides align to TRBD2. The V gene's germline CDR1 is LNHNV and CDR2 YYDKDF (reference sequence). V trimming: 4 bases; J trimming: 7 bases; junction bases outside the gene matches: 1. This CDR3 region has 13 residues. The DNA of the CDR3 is TGTGCCACCAGCAAACTAGCGGGGAATGAGCAGTTCTTC. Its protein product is CATSKLAGNEQFF.